This TCR beta chain was documented in a study of cytomegalovirus exposure and HLA in healthy donors. Donors came from a validation cohort of some 110 subjects, distinct from the first 666-subject cohort. Trimming took off 2 bases at V and 0 bases at J, with 11 bases between the two ends. The length of the CDR3 is 16 residues. CDR1 and CDR2 (germline): MNHNS, SASEGT. The table came from immunoSEQ multiplex PCR; TCRdb's copy has only in-frame clones and leaves some out. The repertoire has roughly 59,000 clones, about 91% of them found once; the top ten carry roughly 5.3%. The receptor's source is a man between 18 and 35 years old in good health and CMV-seropositive. The chain employs TRBV6-1 and TRBJ1-3; D remains unclear. Sequenced input: PBMCs. The CDR3 DNA is TGTGCCAGCAGTGAACGGCACGACTTCTCTGGAAACACCATATATTTT. Translating it yields CASSERHDFSGNTIYF.